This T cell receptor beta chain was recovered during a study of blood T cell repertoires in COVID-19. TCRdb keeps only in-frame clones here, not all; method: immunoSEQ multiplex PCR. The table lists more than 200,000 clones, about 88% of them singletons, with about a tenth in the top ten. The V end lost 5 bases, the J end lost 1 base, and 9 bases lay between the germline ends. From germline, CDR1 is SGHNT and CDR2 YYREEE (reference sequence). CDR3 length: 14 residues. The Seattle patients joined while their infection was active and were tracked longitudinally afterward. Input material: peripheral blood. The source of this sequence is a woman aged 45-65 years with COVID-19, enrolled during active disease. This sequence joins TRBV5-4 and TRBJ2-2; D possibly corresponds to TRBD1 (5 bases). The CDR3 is CASSPGMNTGELFF. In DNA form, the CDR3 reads TGTGCCAGCAGTCCAGGGATGAACACCGGGGAGCTGTTTTTT.